This paragraph reports one T cell receptor (beta chain). Its antigen is not identified. The entry originates in a study of post-analysis software for immune sequencing data. Incorporated into the TCR beta cDNA libraries were unique molecular identifiers, which served to reduce PCR and sequencing biases. MiXCR, run by TCRdb on the PCR reads, gives a single entry per CDR3 protein. The sample has approximately 400,000 distinct CDR3 sequences; approximately 38% are singletons. CDR3 size: 13 residues. The germline V gene encodes CDR1 SGHDT and CDR2 YYEEEE. General study findings and limits: Roughly 5 TRBV segments (TRBV5-6, TRBV5-1 and TRBV20-1 among them) occurred more frequently in patients than in controls. A significant reduction in normalized Chao1 diversity was observed in multiple sclerosis patients versus controls.

This clonotype was obtained from a girl aged 5 to 17 with multiple sclerosis. This rearrangement joins TRBV5-6 to TRBJ2-5, with D possibly being TRBD2 (5 bases). The closer fit of TRBJ2-7 to the DNA end suggests the J call may be wrong. Sequences were obtained from blood. For the CDR3, the DNA is TGTGCCAGCAGCTTGGAAAGGAGGTACGAGCAGTACTTC. This translates into CASSLERRYEQYF.